This T cell receptor (beta chain) was identified in a study of cytomegalovirus exposure and HLA in healthy donors (dated by TCRdb to between 2016 and 2019). Regarding the complete study: An earlier analysis of several hundred of the donors reported about 290 Gb of sequence data and 117 million unique TCR beta sequences from 150 million to 200 million T cells. Around 300 gigabases of sequencing data and approximately 93 million unique TCR sequences were included in an early release covering roughly 700 HLA-typed donors. Of the roughly 410 genotyped donors, more than 75% were placed in the genetic ancestry cluster associated with self-reported Caucasian donors. The study aimed to test whether signatures of past pathogen exposure could be identified by cataloging public T cell receptors. The study profiled the T cell repertoires of under 700 subjects by immunosequencing and related them to cytomegalovirus serostatus. Besides the first cohort of around 670 subjects, a separate validation cohort made up of roughly 120 different subjects was used. The study combined high-throughput TCR immunosequencing, statistical association of individual TCRs with disease status, and machine learning to predict cytomegalovirus infection status. A later analysis re-analyzed previously published TCR beta repertoires from 500 to 700 donors and added high-resolution HLA genotyping to study TCR occurrence patterns. Rather than drawing on any new phenotypic data, the later analysis identified candidate immune exposures from TCR beta sequences and the way those sequences occurred across donors. To decide whether each TCR beta V gene segment behaved as functional or pseudogenic, an earlier analysis of some 540 of the donors relied on high-throughput TCR beta sequencing. Alongside the repertoire data, information on donor age, sex, ethnicity and CMV serostatus was compiled. In a later genetic analysis, genome-wide SNP genotypes for about 55% of the roughly 700 donors were used, and that subset was treated as a discovery cohort. Every repertoire in the discovery cohort had been generated on one and the same sequencing platform. HLA typing covered class I and class II loci at four-digit resolution. Typing coverage varied by locus: roughly 620-630 donors for A, B, C, DRB1 and DQB1; roughly 560 for DQA1; approximately 610 for DPA1; more than 450 for DPB1. Four or five DR-DQ haplotypes were handled as single units for association and clustering, since linkage in the cohort was strong. Across roughly 420 genotyped donors of the cohort, an average of approximately 240,000 unique TCR beta nucleotide sequences per donor were sequenced, and roughly 20% of those sequences were non-productive. Overall study results and their limits: Immune exposure information for the cohort was limited to CMV serostatus. In a later genetic analysis, fewer N-insertions in productive TCRs were reported among donors in an Asian-associated ancestry cluster than the roughly 670-donor mean. Most TCR sequences were seen in very few donors, while some public TCRs were found in many individuals. Only TCR beta chains were sequenced in this cohort, and the absence of alpha or paired-chain data limited detectable features. A further reported finding was that TCR beta sequences accurately predicted the HLA-A and HLA-B alleles for most subjects in the first cohort. The authors suggested that the approach could potentially be extended to other disease states and immunological phenotypes. The classifier was reported to diagnose cytomegalovirus status with high specificity and sensitivity in both the original and validation cohorts. When HLA alleles, especially DR and DQ, strongly co-occurred, TCR associations were difficult to assign to individual alleles. In the study, roughly 160 TCR beta chains were listed as associated with cytomegalovirus. A group of highly shared sequence variants was considered likely to be a technical artifact of the sequencing pipeline. Because the 87-base-pair reads could not distinguish some IMGT-functional V segments, including TRBV6-2 and TRBV6-3, those segments were excluded. A later analysis found that most CMV-associated TCR beta chains appeared HLA-restricted, with HLA associations seemingly driven largely by CMV exposure. In a later analysis, several top co-occurrence clusters were reported to appear linked to parvovirus B19, influenza, CMV and Epstein-Barr virus. Because counts were too low, seventeen rarely observed V segments, including chromosome 9 orphons, were excluded from the earlier analysis of roughly 580 of the donors. A later analysis found that TCR association rates varied across HLA loci, with DRB1 alleles showing the most associated TCRs and HLA-C alleles the fewest. In vitro tests confirmed that a few of the cytomegalovirus-associated TCR beta chains recognize cytomegalovirus antigens. In a later analysis, HLA-associated TCR beta chains were found to be more clonally expanded and to have lower generation probabilities than equally common non-associated chains. In a later genetic analysis, a missense DCLRE1C variant was associated with V-gene and J-gene trimming of TCR beta chains, and the association was replicated in an independent cohort. An earlier analysis of approximately 530 of the donors showed that most TCR beta V segments appeared in productive rearrangements either about 90% or about 30% of the time, which broadly matched IMGT annotations. Because HLA typing was unavailable for some donors at each locus, only the typed subset was used in association tests. Specific HLA alleles were associated with 16,951 TCR beta sequences at a false discovery rate of 0.05 in a later analysis. The presence/absence analyses assumed that sequencing depth was roughly uniform across donors, and that assumption may not be true. Correlated functional status among segregating V segments might be attributable to linkage disequilibrium, but an unknown experimental factor could not be ruled out.

Library creation used the immunoSEQ multiplex PCR assay. For the multiplex PCR, a mixture combining 60 forward primers for TCR Vbeta segments and 13 reverse primers for TCR Jbeta segments was used. A multiplex PCR assay on genomic DNA amplified the CDR3 region of rearranged TCR beta genes. Amplified TCR beta libraries were sequenced as 87-base-pair reads on the Illumina HiSeq System. As for how the authors treated the data: A later analysis counted tens of millions of unique TCR beta chains across the 666 repertoires, and roughly 10 million of these chains were shared by at least two donors. To remove PCR and sequencing errors, raw reads were error-corrected and collapsed into unique sequences using a nearest-neighbor algorithm that merged closely related sequences. CDR3 sequences were aligned to IMGT reference sequences to assign V, D and J gene segments. For a sequence to be retained, a match of at least six nucleotides to both a V gene segment and a J gene segment was required. A rearrangement counted as productive if the CDR3 had no stop codons and remained in frame with V and J, and every other rearrangement counted as non-productive. Following IMGT convention, CDR3 was defined as the stretch from the second conserved V-encoded cysteine up to the conserved J-encoded phenylalanine. The earlier analysis of about 530 of the donors excluded any sequence lacking an unambiguous match to a single V gene segment. In an earlier analysis of some 590 of the donors, V segments were called functional above 56.7% productive rearrangements and were called segregating when the between-donor standard deviation exceeded 5%. A statistical classification framework was built for diagnosing cytomegalovirus status from the catalog of TCR beta chain sequences. In a later analysis, TCR nucleotide sequences were compared against IMGT/GENE-DB human TR gene sequences so that V and J genes could be assigned. The TCRdist pipeline was used in a later analysis to assign CDR3 sequences and most-parsimonious VDJ recombination scenarios. A later analysis defined each TCR beta chain by its CDR3 amino acid sequence plus V-gene family, and excluded reads lacking a unique V-gene family. A later analysis removed 600 or so highly shared, low-generation-probability nucleotide sequences to deal with suspected cross-contamination and a sequencing artifact. A later analysis calculated a clonal expansion index for each public chain from normalized within-repertoire ranks of inferred template counts. In a later analysis, generation probabilities were computed with a VDJ recombination model fitted to out-of-frame rearrangements, and the resulting probabilities were checked against IGoR. Hypergeometric tests were used in a later analysis to score TCR-TCR, TCR-HLA and TCR-CMV co-occurrence, with a repertoire-size bias correction applied to the TCR pairs. To estimate false discovery rates, a later analysis permuted the HLA or CMV assignments 20 times. In a later analysis, co-occurring TCRs were grouped using DBSCAN, with TCRdist sequence similarity added in when clustering inside HLA-allele-positive subsets. Repertoires with fewer than 30,000 or more than 120,000 public chains, plus five repertoires with anomalous nucleotide sharing, were excluded from co-occurrence clustering. TCRdb provides this immuneACCESS table in a form limited to in-frame rearrangements. Some clones are lacking; in checked studies, under half of them reflect an unresolved V gene, and why the rest are absent is not known. V, J and clone size are taken as reported in that table, and D and trimming were inferred from the DNA itself. Counted in this sample were roughly 160,000 clones; roughly 80% of them appeared once. 3.7% of the sample lies in the top ten.

The cohort consisted of approximately 670 healthy bone marrow donors. At the time of sampling, all cohort members were nominally healthy, though unrecorded immune exposures were likely present. The donor was CMV seropositive and was included in the group of 250 to 350 seropositive cohort members. Each donor provided a peripheral blood sample, and peripheral blood mononuclear cells were used for TCR beta sequencing. Genomic DNA was extracted from the blood cell samples with the Qiagen DNeasy Blood Extraction Kit. A word on this clone: Its antigen remains unidentified. Base-call qualities are not available, and no considerably larger clone is one nucleotide away.

Based on the germline V gene, the CDR1 and CDR2 sequences are SGHRS and YFSETQ. From V the trimming removes 4 bases and from J it removes 8 bases, while the gene matches leave 8 bases of the junction unaccounted for. The CDR3 covers 14 residues, taking in both the cysteine and the phenylalanine. CDR3 DNA only is kept here, 42 bases in frame from base 1. The rearranged segments are TRBV5-1 and TRBJ1-4, with 7 bases in between that match TRBD1. The clonotype was recovered from a man aged 30-40 years in good health and CMV-seropositive. Sequenced material: PBMCs. The DNA reads as follows: TGCGCCAGCAGCCCTCGACAGGGAGAGGAAAAACTGTTTTTT. Translated, this gives CASSPRQGEEKLFF.